One sample yielded the 9 T cell receptor beta chains listed below, sequenced in a study of blood T cell repertoires in COVID-19. Profiled with immunoSEQ multiplex PCR; TCRdb holds only in-frame clones, not every one. The table records under 200,000 clones, more than 75% of them present only once. Specimen: peripheral blood. Receptors were obtained from a woman of 80 years or more with COVID-19, enrolled during active disease.

V is TRBV27 and J is TRBJ1-2; D gene unclear. The V end was cut by 6 bases, the J end by 5 bases, with 13 bases between. Germline V gene data show CDR1 as MNHEY and CDR2 as SMNVEV (reference sequence). The CDR3 length is 13 residues. CDR3 region: CASRLRVGYGYTF. The CDR3 DNA sequence: TGTGCCAGCAGGTTGAGGGTTGGTTATGGCTACACCTTC.

The V gene is TRBV5-1, the J gene TRBJ1-1, with TRBD1 matching over 7 bases. The CDR3 loop spans 15 amino acids. The ends lost 3 bases at V and 2 bases at J; junction bases unmatched: 7. Germline CDR1 SGHRS, CDR2 YFSETQ. Here the CDR3 DNA reads TGCGCCAGCAGCTCCGGGACAGATAGTAACACTGAAGCTTTCTTT. Translating it yields CASSSGTDSNTEAFF. Using reference TRBV5-1 and TRBJ1-1 for the parts outside the CDR3, the full variable domain is KAGVTQTPRYLIKTRGQQVTLSCSPISGHRSVSWYQQTPGQGLQFLFEYFSETQRNKGNFPGRFSGRQFSNSRSEMNVSTLELGDSALYLCASSSGTDSNTEAFFGQGTRLTVV.

The genes are TRBV27 and TRBJ2-1; 8 bases are a match to TRBD1. Germline lookup yields CDR1 MNHEY and CDR2 SMNVEV (reference sequence). Trimming took 2 bases from V and 10 from J; bases not matched to a gene: 4. This CDR3 contains 13 residues. CDR3 DNA: TGTGCCAGCAGTTTACTCAGGGGGCCGGAGCAGTTCTTC. Translation: CASSLLRGPEQFF.

The chain carries TRBV5-1 and TRBJ2-1; tentative D call: TRBD2 (5 bases). The V end lost 4 bases, the J end lost 4 bases, and 12 bases lay between the germline ends. This CDR3 has 14 amino acids. Germline assignment: CDR1 SGHRS and CDR2 YFSETQ. For the CDR3, the DNA is TGCGCCAGCAGCACAATGGACTCTTACAATGAGCAGTTCTTC. Translation gives CASSTMDSYNEQFF.

The genes are TRBV7-3 and TRBJ2-2, with 9 positions matching TRBD2. J gave up 10 bases and V 5 bases, and 8 bases lay outside the gene matches. The CDR3 totals 14 residues. Germline CDR1 reads SGHTA; CDR2 reads FQGTGA. CDR3 protein: CASSHSGSGAELFF. The CDR3 bases are TGTGCCAGCAGCCATAGCGGGAGTGGGGCGGAGCTGTTTTTT.

The chain is built from TRBV28 and TRBJ1-5; D is possibly TRBD1 (5 bases). The V and J ends lost 2 bases and 6 bases respectively, with 8 bases between them. The length of the CDR3 is 13 residues. Germline CDR1 is MDHEN and CDR2 is SYDVKM. Written as DNA, the CDR3 is TGTGCCAGCAGTTTAGTCGGGGGTCAGCCCCAGCATTTT. Translation: CASSLVGGQPQHF.

V gene TRBV19 combines with J gene TRBJ1-2; D perhaps matches TRBD1 (5 bases). V shed 5 bases and J shed 0 bases, with 10 bases lying between them. Germline V gives CDR1 LNHDA, CDR2 SQIVND (reference sequence). This CDR3 is 14 amino acids long. CDR3 sequence: CASSRDSTNYGYTF. The CDR3 coding sequence is TGTGCCAGTAGTCGTGACAGCACTAACTATGGCTACACCTTC.

This chain joins TRBV7-2 and TRBJ2-3; 14 bases are shared with TRBD2. CDR3 size: 16 residues. After removal of 5 bases from V and 4 bases from J, the junction contained 5 bases not matched to a gene. CDR1 SGHTA and CDR2 FQGNSA come from the germline V gene. CDR3 DNA: TGTGCCAGCAGCACGGGACTAGCGGGGGTTTCAGATACGCAGTATTTT. Translating gives CASSTGLAGVSDTQYF.

The V call is TRBV5-1, the J call TRBJ1-3, with 8 positions matching TRBD1. After removal of 0 bases from V and 6 bases from J, the junction contained 5 bases not matched to a gene. Germline CDR1 is SGHRS and CDR2 is YFSETQ. This CDR3 has 15 residues. This CDR3 reads CASSLATGEANTIYF. The CDR3 DNA is TGCGCCAGCAGCTTGGCGACAGGGGAGGCAAACACCATATATTTT.